This passage covers 14 T cell receptor beta chains from one sample sequenced in a study of blood T cell repertoires in COVID-19. The method was immunoSEQ multiplex PCR; TCRdb's version includes in-frame clones alone and lacks a portion of them. The sample holds about 140,000 clones; about four fifths are singletons and the top ten take approximately 3.6%. Sequencing was carried out using peripheral blood. These receptors were collected from a man between 65 and 85 years old who had recovered from COVID-19.

CDR3 loop: CASSSGDYNEQFF. As DNA, the CDR3 is TGTGCCAGCAGTTCGGGGGACTACAATGAGCAGTTCTTC. The chain has TRBV6-4 and TRBJ2-1, with D perhaps matching TRBD2 (6 bases). The V end lost 5 bases, the J end lost 3 bases, and 8 bases lay between the germline ends. Germline CDR1 is MRHNA and CDR2 is SNTAGT. The CDR3 totals 13 residues.

The chain links TRBV28 to TRBJ2-3; D might be TRBD1 (5 bases). The V end was cut by 7 bases, the J end by 5 bases, with 10 bases between. The CDR3 is 12 residues long. In germline, CDR1 is MDHEN, CDR2 SYDVKM. CDR3 nucleotide sequence: TGTGCCAGCACCCCGCAGGGAGATACGCAGTATTTT. This gives the protein CASTPQGDTQYF.

This rearrangement joins TRBV6-5 to TRBJ2-1, with 7 bases matching TRBD1. V shed 6 bases, J shed 9 bases, and the junction held 14 bases outside the gene matches. This CDR3 comprises 15 residues. CDR1 is MNHEY, CDR2 SVGAGI, per germline. This CDR3 is CASSTLREGAGEQFF. CDR3 nucleotide sequence: TGTGCCAGCAGCACACTCCGAGAGGGGGCAGGTGAGCAGTTCTTC.

CDR3 DNA sequence: TGTGCCAGCAGCGAAAGCGGGAGGGCCAGGAATGAGCAGTTCTTC. Protein product: CASSESGRARNEQFF. The genes are TRBV9 and TRBJ2-1; 10 positions agree with TRBD2. CDR1 is SGDLS, CDR2 YYNGEE, per germline. Trimming at V came to 3 bases and at J to 7 bases, leaving 7 bases not matched to a gene. The CDR3 loop spans 15 amino acids.

This clone was counted many times. The chain has TRBV9 and TRBJ2-2; D may be TRBD2 (5 bases). CDR1 and CDR2 (germline): SGDLS, YYNGEE. This CDR3 is built from 14 residues. Trimming stripped 1 base from V and 7 bases from J, with 11 bases between. CDR3 nucleotides: TGTGCCAGCAGCGTAATCCCCGAGGGCGGGGAGCTGTTTTTT. This codes for CASSVIPEGGELFF.

The chain is built from TRBV11-2 and TRBJ2-7; perhaps TRBD2 as D (6 bases). Germline V gives CDR1 SGHAT, CDR2 FQNNGV. CDR3 length equals 16 residues. With 6 bases removed from V and 4 bases from J, the gap between germline ends came to 22 bases. CDR3 amino acids: CASSHTAGSFLYEQYF. The CDR3, as DNA: TGTGCCAGCAGTCACACAGCGGGCAGTTTTCTTTACGAGCAGTACTTC.

The gene calls are TRBV5-1 and TRBJ2-5, with D perhaps matching TRBD2 (5 bases). CDR1 is SGHRS and CDR2 is YFSETQ in the germline V gene. This CDR3 is 13 amino acids long. V was shortened by 5 bases and J by 4 bases, with 12 bases between the two germline ends. The CDR3 reads CASSSGMGETQYF. CDR3 DNA: TGCGCCAGCAGTTCGGGAATGGGAGAGACCCAGTACTTC.

In DNA, the CDR3 is TGTGCCAGCAGCTTCCCACGGTACCAAGAGACCCAGTACTTC. Its protein product is CASSFPRYQETQYF. This rearrangement joins TRBV5-6 to TRBJ2-5; D is uncertain. The CDR3 runs to 14 residues. V lost 2 bases to trimming and J lost 0 bases, with 8 bases between them. CDR1 and CDR2 from the germline V gene are SGHDT and YYEEEE.

This clone was found once. The rearrangement links TRBV6-5 to TRBJ1-1, with 9 bases identical to TRBD1. The CDR3 spans 16 residues. CDR1 is MNHEY, CDR2 SVGAGI, per germline. Trimming took 1 base from V and 8 from J; bases not matched to a gene: 11. CDR3 amino acids: CASSYFGQGKVREAFF. CDR3 DNA sequence: TGTGCCAGCAGTTACTTCGGACAGGGGAAGGTTAGGGAAGCTTTCTTT.

V is TRBV5-1 and J is TRBJ1-6; D is undetermined. Trimming cost V 2 bases and J 2 bases, with 8 bases left between them. Germline loops: CDR1 SGHRS, CDR2 YFSETQ. The CDR3 sequence is 15 residues long. The DNA for the CDR3 is TGCGCCAGCAGCTTTTTGGGCACCTATAATTCACCCCTCCACTTT. This encodes CASSFLGTYNSPLHF.

This chain links TRBV5-8 with TRBJ2-6, with 7 bases identical to TRBD1. The germline gives CDR1 SGHTS, CDR2 YDEGEE. This CDR3 is 16 amino acids long. Germline trimming cut 2 bases from V and 3 bases from J; bases unmatched to any gene: 5. CDR3 bases: TGTGCCAGCAGCTTTGGGACAGTTGGTGGGGCCAACGTCCTGACTTTC. It is translated as CASSFGTVGGANVLTF. Variable domain in full (rest from reference TRBV5-8 and TRBJ2-6): EAGVTQSPTHLIKTRGQQATLRCSPISGHTSVYWYQQALGLGLQFLLWYDEGEERNRGNFPPRFSGRQFPNYSSELNVNALELEDSALYLCASSFGTVGGANVLTFGAGSRLTVL.

This clone was seen a handful of times. This chain links TRBV12-5 with TRBJ2-7, with TRBD2 matching 7 bases. In germline, CDR1 is LGHNT, CDR2 FRNRAP. The CDR3 is made up of 13 amino acids. The ends lost 7 bases at V and 0 bases at J; junction bases unmatched: 3. This CDR3 is CASERDDSYEQYF. In DNA form, the CDR3 reads TGTGCTAGTGAGCGGGACGACTCCTACGAGCAGTACTTC. The full variable domain, its missing parts supplied by reference TRBV12-5 and TRBJ2-7, is DARVTQTPRHKVTEMGQEVTMRCQPILGHNTVFWYRQTMMQGLELLAYFRNRAPLDDSGMPKDRFSAEMPDATLATLKIQPSEPRDSAVYFCASERDDSYEQYFGPGTRLTVT.

The chain joins TRBV2 to TRBJ2-3, with D possibly matching TRBD2 (6 bases). The V and J ends lost 6 bases and 6 bases respectively, with 13 bases between them. The length of the CDR3 is 13 residues. Germline CDR1 is SNHLY and CDR2 is FYNNEI. DNA for the CDR3: TGTGCCAGCAGCGGGGACTCCAGGGATACGCAGTATTTT. The encoded protein is CASSGDSRDTQYF.

The chain carries TRBV10-2 and TRBJ2-7; 11 positions agree with TRBD2. The CDR3 is 16 residues long. The junction had 7 bases not matched to a gene; V was cut back by 3 bases and J by 3 bases. CDR1 WSHSY and CDR2 SAAADI come from the germline V gene. For the CDR3, the DNA is TGCGCCAGCAGTGAAACGCACGGGACTAGCGGCTACGAGCAGTACTTC. Translated, it gives CASSETHGTSGYEQYF.